These 10 T cell receptor beta chains were sequenced from one sample in a study of blood T cell repertoires in COVID-19. TCRdb's copy holds only in-frame clones and misses some; the assay was immunoSEQ multiplex PCR. The data contain several thousand clones, around 83% of them singletons. Source material: peripheral blood. These receptors were collected from a human donor with active COVID-19. The donor label of this sample is uncertain.

This clone is termed large. The chain uses TRBV3-1 (or the pseudogene TRBV3-2) and TRBJ2-7, with D tentatively TRBD2 (6 bases). The germline V gene has CDR1 LGHDT and CDR2 YNNKEL (reference sequence). Trimming cost V 4 bases and J 2 bases, with 18 bases left between them. The CDR3 has 16 residues. Here the CDR3 DNA reads TGTGCCAGCAGCCCTTACGGAGGGGCCCATACCTACGAGCAGTACTTC. Amino acids: CASSPYGGAHTYEQYF.

By share, this clone counts as medium-sized (0.01 to 0.1%). The gene calls are TRBV7-9 and TRBJ2-7, with TRBD2 as a possible D gene (6 bases). CDR3 length equals 13 residues. CDR1 and CDR2 from the germline V gene are SEHNR and FQNEAQ (reference sequence). Between the trimmed V and J ends, which lost 5 bases and 0 bases, there was a span of 8 bases. CDR3 residues: CASSPGVSYEQYF. In DNA form, the CDR3 reads TGTGCCAGCAGCCCGGGGGTCTCCTACGAGCAGTACTTC.

This sequence joins TRBV7-9 and TRBJ1-1, with 8 bases that match TRBD1. CDR3 length: 15 residues. The junction had 13 bases not matched to a gene; V was cut back by 3 bases and J by 10 bases. The V gene's germline CDR1 is SEHNR and CDR2 FQNEAQ (reference sequence). This CDR3 reads CASSLSGGNLLRAFF. CDR3 sequence (DNA): TGTGCCAGCAGCTTGTCAGGGGGCAACCTCCTTCGAGCTTTCTTT.

The rearrangement links TRBV16 to TRBJ1-2; D gene ambiguous. CDR3 size: 14 residues. The V end lost 2 bases, the J end lost 9 bases, and 16 bases lay between the germline ends. CDR1 and CDR2 (germline): KGHSY, FQNENV. The CDR3 nucleotides are TGTGCCAGCAGCCAAAGTTTTGGAGTCAATAGCTACACCTTC. It translates to CASSQSFGVNSYTF.

The J gene is TRBJ2-7, the V gene TRBV25-1; perhaps TRBD2 as D (6 bases). From germline, CDR1 is MGHDK and CDR2 SYGVNS. The CDR3 spans 14 residues. V was shortened by 7 bases and J by 0 bases, with 13 bases between the two germline ends. CDR3 loop: CASNSRDFSYEQYV. The CDR3 DNA follows: TGTGCCAGCAATTCCCGGGACTTCTCCTACGAGCAGTACGTC.

This clone has a single count. This rearrangement joins TRBV6-5 to TRBJ2-7, with D possibly TRBD2 on 6 matching bases. The germline CDR1 and CDR2 sequences are MNHEY and SVGAGI. This CDR3 contains 13 residues. V was clipped by 7 bases and J by 4 bases, with 14 bases between them. The CDR3 nucleotides read TGTGCCAGCAATGGGACTCCAAATTACGAGCAGTACGTC. Its protein is CASNGTPNYEQYV.

The rearrangement links TRBV5-1 to TRBJ2-4; D is unresolved. Germline V CDR1 and CDR2: SGHRS, YFSETQ. V was pared by 0 bases and J by 7 bases, with 5 bases between. This CDR3 is built from 12 residues. Here the CDR3 reads CASSLEENIQYF. The DNA of the CDR3 is TGCGCCAGCAGCTTGGAGGAGAACATTCAGTACTTC.

The chain joins TRBV28 to TRBJ2-7; 11 nucleotides match TRBD1. Germline V gene data show CDR1 as MDHEN and CDR2 as SYDVKM. This CDR3 spans 15 amino acids. V gave up 4 bases and J gave up 6 bases; unmatched junction bases: 8. Written as DNA, the CDR3 is TGTGCCAGCAGTTCATTGACCGGGACAGGGGGCGAGCAGTACTTC. Its translation is CASSSLTGTGGEQYF.

The chain employs TRBV10-3 and TRBJ2-7; TRBD1 is a possible D gene (6 bases). The CDR3 has 15 residues. Trimming stripped 5 bases from V and 5 bases from J, with 19 bases between. CDR1 ENHRY and CDR2 SYGVKD come from the germline V gene. CDR3 protein: CAISQQPQGNDEQYV. The CDR3 DNA reads TGTGCCATCAGTCAACAGCCACAGGGAAACGACGAGCAGTACGTC.

This clone appeared once. J is TRBJ1-1 and V is TRBV7-9; 7 bases map to TRBD1. The CDR3 consists of 14 residues. Germline V gives CDR1 SEHNR, CDR2 FQNEAQ (reference sequence). With V trimmed by 5 bases and J by 4 bases, 7 bases remained unmatched. The CDR3 sequence: CASSPETGFTEAFF. The CDR3 DNA sequence: TGTGCCAGCAGCCCAGAGACAGGGTTCACTGAAGCTTTCTTT.